This T cell receptor (beta chain) came from a study of regulatory T cells in long-lasting Graves disease. Study-level points and caveats: The study found TRBV28, TRBJ1-2 and TRBJ2-5 favored in persistent disease.

Through Arm-PCR of CDR3 regions and iRepertoire HTBI primers, TCR beta libraries were built. Under the authors' procedure: Sample data revealed approximately 60 TRBV and 12 to 15 TRBJ segments. TCRdb processed the multiplex PCR reads anew with MiXCR; each CDR3 protein has one entry. The V and J calls were determined by TCRdb, not by the authors. The sample records approximately 360,000 distinct CDR3 sequences, approximately 10% being singletons. As concerns this clonotype: As yet, its antigen is unknown.

J lost 1 base, V lost 6 bases, and 18 bases had no gene match. CDR3 length: 19 amino acids. Germline V lookup: CDR1 LGHNA, CDR2 YSLEER. Described time point: newly diagnosed GD, antithyroid drugs for less than 3 months. Making the TCR library involved RNA that had been extracted from PBMCs. The sample was also linked to a second study, of T cells in Graves' hyperthyroidism and ophthalmopathy. That report notes: Using the HTBI primer set, a first-round RT-PCR was run on the TCR CDR3. Before onset, ophthalmopathy was predicted by the model a median around 6 months earlier.

The chain combines TRBV4-3 with TRBJ2-1; 7 bases are shared with TRBD1. The sequence was obtained from a woman younger than 35 with Graves disease. The sample was peripheral blood mononuclear cells (PBMCs), taken at new diagnosis, from a patient treated with antithyroid drugs. CDR3 coding DNA: TGCGCCAGCAGTGGTGAAGAGGGGGCTAGTAGAAGGTCCTACAATGAGCAGTTCTTC. Its translation is CASSGEEGASRRSYNEQFF.